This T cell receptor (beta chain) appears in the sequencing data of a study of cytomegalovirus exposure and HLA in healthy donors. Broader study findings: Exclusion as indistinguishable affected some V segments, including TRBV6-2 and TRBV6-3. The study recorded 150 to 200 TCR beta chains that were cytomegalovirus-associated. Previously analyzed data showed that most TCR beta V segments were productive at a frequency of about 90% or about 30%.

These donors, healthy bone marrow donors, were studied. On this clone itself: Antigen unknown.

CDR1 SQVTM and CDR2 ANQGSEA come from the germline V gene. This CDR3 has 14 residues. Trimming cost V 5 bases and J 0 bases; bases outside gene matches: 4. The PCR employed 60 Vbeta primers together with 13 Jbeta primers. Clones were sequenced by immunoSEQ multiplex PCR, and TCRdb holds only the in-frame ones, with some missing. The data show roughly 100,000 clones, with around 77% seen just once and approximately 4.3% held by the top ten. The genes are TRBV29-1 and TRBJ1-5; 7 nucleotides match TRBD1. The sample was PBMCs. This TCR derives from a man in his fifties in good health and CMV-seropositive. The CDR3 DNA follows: TGCAGCGTTCTGACAGGGAGTAGCAATCAGCCCCAGCATTTT. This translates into CSVLTGSSNQPQHF.